One sample yielded the 5 T cell receptor beta chains listed below, sequenced in a study of blood T cell repertoires in COVID-19. The method was immunoSEQ multiplex PCR; TCRdb's version includes in-frame clones alone and lacks a portion of them. The sample holds around 190,000 clones; about nine tenths are singletons and the top ten take roughly 9%. The source material was PBMCs or T cells enriched from blood (not recorded which). These receptors all come from a woman between 18 and 30 years old who had recovered from COVID-19.

The chain uses TRBV10-1 and TRBJ2-3, with D hard to call. The CDR3 extends over 13 amino acids. V shed 3 bases and J shed 0 bases, with 4 bases lying between them. CDR1 is WNHNN and CDR2 is SYGVQD in the germline V gene (reference sequence). CDR3 sequence (DNA): TGCGCCAGCAGTGACCCTAGCACAGATACGCAGTATTTT. Translation gives CASSDPSTDTQYF.

V gene TRBV6-5 combines with J gene TRBJ1-1, with TRBD1 identical over 12 bases. Germline-derived CDR1 and CDR2 are MNHEY and SVGAGI. This CDR3 comprises 15 residues. With V trimmed by 4 bases and J by 4 bases, 4 bases remained unmatched. DNA of the CDR3: TGTGCCAGCAGTTCGGGACAGGGGGCCTTCACTGAAGCTTTCTTT. Amino acids: CASSSGQGAFTEAFF.

The chain combines TRBV28 with TRBJ1-2; 7 bases align to TRBD1. CDR1 is MDHEN and CDR2 is SYDVKM in the germline V gene. The CDR3 sequence is 13 residues long. The V gene end was trimmed by 5 bases and the J gene end by 3 bases; junction bases not matched to a gene: 3. As DNA, the CDR3 is TGTGCCAGCAGTCGGACAGGCGACTATGGCTACACCTTC. As protein: CASSRTGDYGYTF.

The genes are TRBV30 and TRBJ1-3; unclear D gene. The germline CDR1 and CDR2 sequences are GTSNPN and SVGIG (reference sequence). The V end was cut by 0 bases, the J end by 1 base, with 7 bases between. This CDR3 has 14 residues. The CDR3 nucleotides are TGTGCCTGGAGTGTTGGAGGGTCTGGAAACACCATATATTTT. It is translated as CAWSVGGSGNTIYF.

V usage is TRBV28 and J usage is TRBJ2-5, with TRBD2 matching over 9 bases. The germline gives CDR1 MDHEN, CDR2 SYDVKM. V lost 11 bases and J lost 5; bases outside the gene matches: 12. This CDR3 region has 14 residues. CDR3 DNA sequence: TGTGCCGCCGAGGCTGGGACTAGCAGGGAGACCCAGTACTTC. Its translation is CAAEAGTSRETQYF.